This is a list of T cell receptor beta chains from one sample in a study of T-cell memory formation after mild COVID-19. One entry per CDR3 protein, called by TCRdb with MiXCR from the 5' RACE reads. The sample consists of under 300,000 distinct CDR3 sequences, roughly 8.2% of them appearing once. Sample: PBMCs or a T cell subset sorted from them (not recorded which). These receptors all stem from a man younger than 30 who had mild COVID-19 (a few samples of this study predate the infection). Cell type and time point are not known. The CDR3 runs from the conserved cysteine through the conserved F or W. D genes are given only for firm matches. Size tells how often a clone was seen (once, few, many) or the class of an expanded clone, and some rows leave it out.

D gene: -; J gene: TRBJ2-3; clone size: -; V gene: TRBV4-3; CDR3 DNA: TGCGCCAGCAGCCAGGGAAGTGTGGCGGATACGCAGTATTTT; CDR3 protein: CASSQGSVADTQYF
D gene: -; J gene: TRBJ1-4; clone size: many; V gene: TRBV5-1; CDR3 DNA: TGCGCCAGCAGCCCCGGGCGGAGGGGGGCCCTAGCCAACGCAACTAATGAAAAACTGTTTTTT; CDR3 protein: CASSPGRRGALANATNEKLFF
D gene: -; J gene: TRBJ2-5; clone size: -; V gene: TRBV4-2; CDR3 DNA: TGTGCCAGCAGCCAAGGGTCGGGGGGCAGCGGGGAGACCCAGTACTTC; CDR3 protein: CASSQGSGGSGETQYF
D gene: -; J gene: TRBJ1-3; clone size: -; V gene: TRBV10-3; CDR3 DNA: TGTGCCGCCGATTCTGGAAACACCATATATTTT; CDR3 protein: CAADSGNTIYF
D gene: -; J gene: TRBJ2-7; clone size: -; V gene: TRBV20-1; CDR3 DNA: TGCAGTGCTAAACCCCTGGGACCCAACGTCTACGAGCAGTACTTC; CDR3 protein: CSAKPLGPNVYEQYF
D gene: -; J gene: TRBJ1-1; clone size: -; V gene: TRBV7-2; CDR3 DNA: TGTGCCAGCAGCTTAGGTAATTGGGGGGAGACTGAAGCTTTCTTT; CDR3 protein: CASSLGNWGETEAFF
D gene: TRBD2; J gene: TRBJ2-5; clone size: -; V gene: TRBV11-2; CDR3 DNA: TGTGCCAGCAGCCTAGCGGGGGACAGAGAGACCCAGTACTTC; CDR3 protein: CASSLAGDRETQYF
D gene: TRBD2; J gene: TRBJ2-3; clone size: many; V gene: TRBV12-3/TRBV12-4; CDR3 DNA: TGTGCCAGCAGATCCGGGACTAGTATTTTTGATACGCAGTATTTT; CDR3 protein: CASRSGTSIFDTQYF
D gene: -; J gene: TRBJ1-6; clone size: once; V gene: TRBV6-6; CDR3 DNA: TGTGCCAGCGTAGGGAGCTCCTATAATTCACCCCTCCACTTT; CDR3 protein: CASVGSSYNSPLHF
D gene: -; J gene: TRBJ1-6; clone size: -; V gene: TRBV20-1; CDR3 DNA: TGCAGTGCTAGAGTACAGGGCTTTAATTCACCCCTCCACTTT; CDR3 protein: CSARVQGFNSPLHF
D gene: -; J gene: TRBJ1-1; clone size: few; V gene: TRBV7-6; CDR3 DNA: TGTGCCAGCAGCTTAGGGGGGAGCGCTGAAGCTTTCTTT; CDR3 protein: CASSLGGSAEAFF
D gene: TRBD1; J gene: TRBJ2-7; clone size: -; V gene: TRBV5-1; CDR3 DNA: TGCGCCAGCAGCCCGGACAGGGGATATCGCGAGCAGTACTTC; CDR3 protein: CASSPDRGYREQYF
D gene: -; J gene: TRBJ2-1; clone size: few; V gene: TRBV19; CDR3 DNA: TGTGCCAGTAGTACAGTACGACAGGTCTCCGACTACAATGAGCAGTTCTTC; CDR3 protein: CASSTVRQVSDYNEQFF
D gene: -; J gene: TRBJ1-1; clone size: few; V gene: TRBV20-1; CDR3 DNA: TGCAGTGTACAGGGAATAGGGACTGAAGCTTTCTTT; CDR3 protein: CSVQGIGTEAFF
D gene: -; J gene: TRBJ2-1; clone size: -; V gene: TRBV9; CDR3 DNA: TGTGCCAGCAGCGTAACTCTGGTCCAGGGGGAGCAGTTCTTC; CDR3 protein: CASSVTLVQGEQFF
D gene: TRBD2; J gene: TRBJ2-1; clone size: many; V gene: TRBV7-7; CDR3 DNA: TGTGCTAGCAGCCCCGGCCCCCGGCTAGCGGGGGACTACAATGAGCAGTTCTTC; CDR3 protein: CASSPGPRLAGDYNEQFF
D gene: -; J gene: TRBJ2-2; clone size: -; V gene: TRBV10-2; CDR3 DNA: TGCGCCAGCAGTGAAAGAACTTCTTACGGGGAGCTGTTTTTT; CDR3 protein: CASSERTSYGELFF
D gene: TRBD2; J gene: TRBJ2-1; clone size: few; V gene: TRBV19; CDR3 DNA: TGTGCCAGTAGTATTAGCGGGGACTACAATGAGCAGTTCTTC; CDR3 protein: CASSISGDYNEQFF
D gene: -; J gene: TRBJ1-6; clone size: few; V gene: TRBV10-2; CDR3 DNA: TGCGCCAGCAGTGAAGGGTTGGGTTCACCCCTCCACTTT; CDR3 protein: CASSEGLGSPLHF
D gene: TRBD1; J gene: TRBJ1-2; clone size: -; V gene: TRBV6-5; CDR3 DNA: TGTGCCAGCAGTATGACAGGGACTGGCTACACCTTC; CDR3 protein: CASSMTGTGYTF
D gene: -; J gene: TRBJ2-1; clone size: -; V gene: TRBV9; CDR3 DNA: TGTGCCAGCAGCGTAGCTGACAGTTCCTACAATGAGCAGTTCTTC; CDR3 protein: CASSVADSSYNEQFF
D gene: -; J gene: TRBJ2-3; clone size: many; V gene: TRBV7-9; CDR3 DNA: TGTGCCAGCAGCTTAGCCGGGGGGCAGCCCACCTATACGCAGTATTTT; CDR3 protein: CASSLAGGQPTYTQYF
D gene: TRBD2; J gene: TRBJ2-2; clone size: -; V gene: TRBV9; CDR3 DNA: TGTGCCAGCAGCGTAGTGCCTAGCGGGGGACTATCCACCGGGGAGCTGTTTTTT; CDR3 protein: CASSVVPSGGLSTGELFF